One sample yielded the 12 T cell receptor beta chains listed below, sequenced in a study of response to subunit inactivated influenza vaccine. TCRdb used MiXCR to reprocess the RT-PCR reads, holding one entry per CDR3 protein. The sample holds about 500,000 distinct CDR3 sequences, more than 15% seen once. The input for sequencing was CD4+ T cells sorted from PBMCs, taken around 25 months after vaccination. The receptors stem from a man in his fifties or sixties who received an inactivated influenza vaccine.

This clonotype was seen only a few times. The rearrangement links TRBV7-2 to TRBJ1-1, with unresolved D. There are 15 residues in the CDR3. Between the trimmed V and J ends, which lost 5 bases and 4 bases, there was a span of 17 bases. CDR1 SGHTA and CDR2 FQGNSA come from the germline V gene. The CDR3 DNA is TGTGCCAGCAGCCTCGGGCGGGGATACTCCACTGAAGCTTTCTTT. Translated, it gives CASSLGRGYSTEAFF.

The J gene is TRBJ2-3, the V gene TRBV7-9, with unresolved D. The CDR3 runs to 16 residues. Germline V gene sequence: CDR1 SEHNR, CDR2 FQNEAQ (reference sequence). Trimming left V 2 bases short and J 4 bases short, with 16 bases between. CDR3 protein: CASSLLGVYVSDTQYF. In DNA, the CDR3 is TGTGCCAGCAGCTTACTTGGGGTGTACGTTTCAGATACGCAGTATTTT.

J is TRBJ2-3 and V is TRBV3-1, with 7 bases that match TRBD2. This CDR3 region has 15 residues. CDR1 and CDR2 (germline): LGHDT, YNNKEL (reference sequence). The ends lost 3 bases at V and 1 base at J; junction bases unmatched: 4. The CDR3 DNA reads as TGTGCCAGCAGCCAGGGGGGGATACGCACAGATACGCAGTATTTT. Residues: CASSQGGIRTDTQYF.

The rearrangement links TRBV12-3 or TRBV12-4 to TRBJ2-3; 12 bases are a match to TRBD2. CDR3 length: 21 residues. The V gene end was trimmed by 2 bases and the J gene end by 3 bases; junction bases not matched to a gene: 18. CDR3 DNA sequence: TGTGCCAGCAGTTTAAGACCCGGACTAGCGGGGACTTCGTTAGGTACAGATACGCAGTATTTT. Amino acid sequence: CASSLRPGLAGTSLGTDTQYF.

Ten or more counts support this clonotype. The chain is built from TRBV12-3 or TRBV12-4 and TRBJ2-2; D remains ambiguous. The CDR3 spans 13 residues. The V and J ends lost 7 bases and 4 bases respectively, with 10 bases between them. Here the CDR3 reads CASNRRITGELFF. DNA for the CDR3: TGTGCCAGCAATCGGCGGATCACCGGGGAGCTGTTTTTT.

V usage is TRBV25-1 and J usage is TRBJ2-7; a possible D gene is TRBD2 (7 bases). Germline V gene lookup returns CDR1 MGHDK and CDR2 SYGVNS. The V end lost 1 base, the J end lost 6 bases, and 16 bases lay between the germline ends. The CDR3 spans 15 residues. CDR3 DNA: TGTGCCAGCAGTGAATCGGGCAGGGGCGGGGGCGAGCAGTACTTC. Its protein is CASSESGRGGGEQYF.

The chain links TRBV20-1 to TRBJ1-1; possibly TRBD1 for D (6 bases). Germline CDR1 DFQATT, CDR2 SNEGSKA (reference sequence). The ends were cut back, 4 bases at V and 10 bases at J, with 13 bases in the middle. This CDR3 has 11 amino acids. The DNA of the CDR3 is TGCAGTGCTACCAACAGGGCTGGAGCTTTCTTT. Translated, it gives CSATNRAGAFF.

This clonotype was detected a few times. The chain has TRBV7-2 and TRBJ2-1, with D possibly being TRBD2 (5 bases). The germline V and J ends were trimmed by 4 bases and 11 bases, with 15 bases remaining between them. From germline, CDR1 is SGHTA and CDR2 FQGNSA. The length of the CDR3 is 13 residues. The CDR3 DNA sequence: TGTGCCAGCAGCTCGGAGGTGGCAAGGCAGCAGTTCTTC. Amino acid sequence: CASSSEVARQQFF.

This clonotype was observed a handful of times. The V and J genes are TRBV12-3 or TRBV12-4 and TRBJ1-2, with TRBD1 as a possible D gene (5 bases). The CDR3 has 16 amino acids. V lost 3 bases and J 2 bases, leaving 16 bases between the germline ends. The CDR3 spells CASSLGGAGSNYGYTF. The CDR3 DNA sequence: TGTGCCAGCAGTTTGGGTGGCGCAGGGTCCAACTATGGCTACACCTTC.

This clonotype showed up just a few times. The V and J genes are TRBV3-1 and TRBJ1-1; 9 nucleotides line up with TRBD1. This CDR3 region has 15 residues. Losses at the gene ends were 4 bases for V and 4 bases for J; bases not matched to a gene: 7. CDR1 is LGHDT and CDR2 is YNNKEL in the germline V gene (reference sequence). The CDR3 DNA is TGTGCCAGCAGCCCCCGGGACAGGGCTGGCACTGAAGCTTTCTTT. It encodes CASSPRDRAGTEAFF.

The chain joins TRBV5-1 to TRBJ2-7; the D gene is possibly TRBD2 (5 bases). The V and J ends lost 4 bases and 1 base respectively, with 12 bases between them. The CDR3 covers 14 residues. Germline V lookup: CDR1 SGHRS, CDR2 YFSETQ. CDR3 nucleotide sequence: TGCGCCAGCAGCGGGGTAGCGAAGTCCTACGAGCAGTACTTC. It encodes CASSGVAKSYEQYF.

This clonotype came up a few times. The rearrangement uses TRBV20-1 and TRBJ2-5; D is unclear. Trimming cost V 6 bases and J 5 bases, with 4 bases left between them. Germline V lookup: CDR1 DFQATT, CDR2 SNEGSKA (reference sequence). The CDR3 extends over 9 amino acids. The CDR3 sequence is CSAPETQYF. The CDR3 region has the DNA TGCAGTGCCCCTGAGACCCAGTACTTC.